These 2 T cell receptor beta chains share one sample of origin, sequenced in a study of identical twins. TCRdb reanalysed the 5' RACE reads using MiXCR and keeps one entry per CDR3 protein. Of some 500,000 distinct CDR3 sequences in the sample, less than 25% were seen once. The same sample was also studied in work on T cells expressing NK-cell markers.

The sample consisted of CD4+ T cells sorted from blood. The source is a woman younger than 30 in good health.

This clonotype was recorded a few times. The gene calls are TRBV10-3 and TRBJ1-5, with a tentative D call TRBD1 (5 bases). The CDR3 contains 16 residues. The V gene lost 6 bases and the J gene lost 0 bases, with 15 bases spanning the gap. Germline CDR1 ENHRY, CDR2 SYGVKD. CDR3: CAISKTTDNSNQPQHF. The CDR3 DNA is TGTGCCATCAGCAAGACGACAGATAATAGCAATCAGCCCCAGCATTTT.

The rearrangement links TRBV10-2 to TRBJ1-3, with D possibly matching TRBD1 (6 bases). The CDR3 is 12 amino acids. V was shortened by 7 bases and J by 14 bases, with 18 bases between the two germline ends. CDR1 and CDR2 (germline): WSHSY, SAAADI. CDR3 DNA sequence: TGCGCCAGCAATCCGGGACACCTCCCTTTATATTTT. Protein: CASNPGHLPLYF.